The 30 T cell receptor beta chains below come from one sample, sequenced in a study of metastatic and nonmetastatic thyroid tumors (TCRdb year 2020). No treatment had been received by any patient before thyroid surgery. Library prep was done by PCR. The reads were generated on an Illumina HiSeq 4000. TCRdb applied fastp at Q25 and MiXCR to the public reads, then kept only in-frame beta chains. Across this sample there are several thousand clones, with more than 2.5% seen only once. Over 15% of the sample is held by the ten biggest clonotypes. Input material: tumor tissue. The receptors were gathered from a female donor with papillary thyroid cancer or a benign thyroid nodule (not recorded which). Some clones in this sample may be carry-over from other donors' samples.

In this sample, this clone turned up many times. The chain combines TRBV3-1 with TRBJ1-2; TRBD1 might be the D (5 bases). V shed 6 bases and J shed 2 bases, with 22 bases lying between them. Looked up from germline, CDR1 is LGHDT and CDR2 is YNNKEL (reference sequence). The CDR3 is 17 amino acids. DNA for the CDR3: TGTGCCAGCAGTCCCCTTCTGGCGGGGGGAACAAACTATGGCTACACCTTC. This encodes CASSPLLAGGTNYGYTF.

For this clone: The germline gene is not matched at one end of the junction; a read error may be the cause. The CDR3 coding sequence is TGTGCCCGCAGCCAAGATCCACCTCCCTCTGGCTACACTTTC. It is translated as CARSQDPPPSGYTF. The rearrangement uses TRBV14 and TRBJ1-2; D is undetermined. The germline CDR1 and CDR2 sequences are SGHDN and FVKESK. The CDR3 loop spans 14 amino acids. The full variable domain, completed using reference TRBV14 and TRBJ1-2, is EAGVTQFPSHSVIEKGQTVTLRCDPISGHDNLYWYRRVMGKEIKFLLHFVKESKQDESGMPNNRFLAERTGGTYSTLKVQPAELEDSGVYFCARSQDPPPSGYTFGSGTRLTVV.

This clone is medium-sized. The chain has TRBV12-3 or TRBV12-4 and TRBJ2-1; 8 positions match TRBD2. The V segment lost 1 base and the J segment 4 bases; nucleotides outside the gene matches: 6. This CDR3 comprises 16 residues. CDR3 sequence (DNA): TGTGCCAGCAGTTTAGATACTAGCGGAACTTACAATGAGCAGTTCTTC. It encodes CASSLDTSGTYNEQFF.

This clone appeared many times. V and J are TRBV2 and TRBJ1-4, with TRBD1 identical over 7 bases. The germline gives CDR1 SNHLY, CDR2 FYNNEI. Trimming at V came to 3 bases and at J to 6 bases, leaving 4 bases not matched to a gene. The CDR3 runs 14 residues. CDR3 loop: CASSEDRRDEKLFF. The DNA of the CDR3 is TGTGCCAGCAGTGAGGACAGGAGAGATGAAAAACTGTTTTTT.

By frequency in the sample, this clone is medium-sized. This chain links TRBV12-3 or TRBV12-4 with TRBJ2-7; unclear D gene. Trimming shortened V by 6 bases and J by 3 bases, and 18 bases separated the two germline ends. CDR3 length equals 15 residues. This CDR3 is CASRKSLSTDYEQYF. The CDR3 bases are TGTGCCAGCAGGAAATCTCTGTCAACCGACTACGAGCAGTACTTC.

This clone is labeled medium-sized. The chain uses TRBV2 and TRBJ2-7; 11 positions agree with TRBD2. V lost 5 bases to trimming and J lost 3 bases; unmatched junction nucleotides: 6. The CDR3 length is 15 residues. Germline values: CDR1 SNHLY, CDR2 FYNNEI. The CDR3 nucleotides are TGTGCCAGCAGTCATCTAGCGGGAGGACTCTACGAGCAGTACTTC. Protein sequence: CASSHLAGGLYEQYF.

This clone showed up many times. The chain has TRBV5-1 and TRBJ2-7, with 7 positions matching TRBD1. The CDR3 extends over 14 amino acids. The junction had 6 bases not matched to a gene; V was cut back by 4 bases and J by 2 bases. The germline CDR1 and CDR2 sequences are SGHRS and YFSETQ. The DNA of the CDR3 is TGCGCCAGCAGCACCTCGGGACAGACCTACGAGCAGTACTTC. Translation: CASSTSGQTYEQYF. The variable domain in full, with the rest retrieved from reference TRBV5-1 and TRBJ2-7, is KAGVTQTPRYLIKTRGQQVTLSCSPISGHRSVSWYQQTPGQGLQFLFEYFSETQRNKGNFPGRFSGRQFSNSRSEMNVSTLELGDSALYLCASSTSGQTYEQYFGPGTRLTVT.

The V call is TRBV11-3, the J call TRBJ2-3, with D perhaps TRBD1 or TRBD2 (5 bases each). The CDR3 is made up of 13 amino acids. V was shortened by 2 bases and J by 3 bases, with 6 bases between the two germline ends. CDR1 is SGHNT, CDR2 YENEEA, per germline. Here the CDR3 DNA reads TGTGCCAGCAGCTTATGGGGGACAGATACGCAGTATTTT. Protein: CASSLWGTDTQYF. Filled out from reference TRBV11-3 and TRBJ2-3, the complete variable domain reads EAGVVQSPRYKIIEKKQPVAFWCNPISGHNTLYWYLQNLGQGPELLIRYENEEAVDDSQLPKDRFSAERLKGVDSTLKIQPAELGDSAVYLCASSLWGTDTQYFGPGTRLTVL.

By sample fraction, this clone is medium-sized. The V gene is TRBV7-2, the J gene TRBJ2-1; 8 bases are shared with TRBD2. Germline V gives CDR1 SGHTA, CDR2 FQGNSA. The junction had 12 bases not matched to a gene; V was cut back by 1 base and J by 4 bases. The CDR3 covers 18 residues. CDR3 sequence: CASSLVPSGRITYNEQFF. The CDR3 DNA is TGTGCCAGCAGCTTAGTCCCCAGCGGGAGAATTACGTACAATGAGCAGTTCTTC.

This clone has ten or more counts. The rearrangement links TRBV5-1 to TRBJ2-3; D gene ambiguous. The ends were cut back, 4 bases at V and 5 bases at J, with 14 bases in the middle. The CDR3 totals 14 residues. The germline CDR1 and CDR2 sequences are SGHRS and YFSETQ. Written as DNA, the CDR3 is TGCGCCAGCAGCGGCGGAGACATGGTAGATACGCAGTATTTT. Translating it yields CASSGGDMVDTQYF.

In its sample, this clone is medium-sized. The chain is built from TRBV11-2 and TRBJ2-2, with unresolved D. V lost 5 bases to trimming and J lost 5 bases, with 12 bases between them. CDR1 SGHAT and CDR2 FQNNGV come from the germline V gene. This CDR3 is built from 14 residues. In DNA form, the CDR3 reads TGTGCCAGCAGCCCCCCCGCCGGGACCGGGGAGCTGTTTTTT. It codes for CASSPPAGTGELFF.

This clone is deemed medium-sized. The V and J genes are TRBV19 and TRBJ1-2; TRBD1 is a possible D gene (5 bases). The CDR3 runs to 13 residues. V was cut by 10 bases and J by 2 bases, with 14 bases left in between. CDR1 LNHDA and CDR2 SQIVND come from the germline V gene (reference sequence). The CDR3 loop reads CATLRSGNYGYTF. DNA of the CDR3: TGTGCCACCCTAAGATCAGGGAACTATGGCTACACCTTC.

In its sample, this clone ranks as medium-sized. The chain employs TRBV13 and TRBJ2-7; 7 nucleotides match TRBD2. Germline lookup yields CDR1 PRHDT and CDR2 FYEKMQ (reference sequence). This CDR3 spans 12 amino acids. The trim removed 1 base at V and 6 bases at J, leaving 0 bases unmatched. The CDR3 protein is CASSLAGGEQYF. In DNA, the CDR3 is TGTGCCAGCAGCTTAGCGGGAGGCGAGCAGTACTTC.

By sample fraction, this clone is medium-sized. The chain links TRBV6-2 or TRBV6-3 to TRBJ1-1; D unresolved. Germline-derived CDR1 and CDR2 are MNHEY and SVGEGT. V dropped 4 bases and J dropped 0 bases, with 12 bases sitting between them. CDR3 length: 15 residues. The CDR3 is CASSWRQSLNTEAFF. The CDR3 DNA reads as TGTGCCAGCAGTTGGCGGCAGAGCTTGAACACTGAAGCTTTCTTT.

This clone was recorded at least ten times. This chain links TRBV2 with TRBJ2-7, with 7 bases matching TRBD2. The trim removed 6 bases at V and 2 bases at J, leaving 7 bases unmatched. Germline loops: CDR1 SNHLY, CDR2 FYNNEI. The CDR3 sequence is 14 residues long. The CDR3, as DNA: TGTGCCAGCAGGCCAGGACTAGTCCCCTACGAGCAGTACTTC. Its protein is CASRPGLVPYEQYF.

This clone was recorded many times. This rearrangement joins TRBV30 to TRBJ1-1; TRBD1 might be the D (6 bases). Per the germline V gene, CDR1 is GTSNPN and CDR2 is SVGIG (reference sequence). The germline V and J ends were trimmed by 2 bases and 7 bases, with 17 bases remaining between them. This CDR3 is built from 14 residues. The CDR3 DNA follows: TGTGCCTGGAGTCCCCCGGGGACATACCTTGAAGCTTTCTTT. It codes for CAWSPPGTYLEAFF.

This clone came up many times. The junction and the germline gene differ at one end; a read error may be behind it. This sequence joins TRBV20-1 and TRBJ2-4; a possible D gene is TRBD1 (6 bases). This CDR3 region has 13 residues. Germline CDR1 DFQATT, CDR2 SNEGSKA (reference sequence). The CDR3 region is CSARDRAKNIQYF. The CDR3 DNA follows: TGCAGTGCCAGAGACAGGGCCAAAAACATTCAGTACTTC.

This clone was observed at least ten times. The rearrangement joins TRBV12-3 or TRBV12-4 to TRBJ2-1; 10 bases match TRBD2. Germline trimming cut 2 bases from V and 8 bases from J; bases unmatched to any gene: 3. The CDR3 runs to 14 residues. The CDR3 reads CASSLLAGAYEQFF. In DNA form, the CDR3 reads TGTGCCAGCAGTTTACTAGCGGGAGCGTATGAGCAGTTCTTC.

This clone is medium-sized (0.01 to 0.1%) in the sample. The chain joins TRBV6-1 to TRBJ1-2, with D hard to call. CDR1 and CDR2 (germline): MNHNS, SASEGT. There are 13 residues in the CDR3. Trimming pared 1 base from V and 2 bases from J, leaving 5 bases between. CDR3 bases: TGTGCCAGCAGTGAAGTTACGAACTATGGCTACACCTTC. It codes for CASSEVTNYGYTF.

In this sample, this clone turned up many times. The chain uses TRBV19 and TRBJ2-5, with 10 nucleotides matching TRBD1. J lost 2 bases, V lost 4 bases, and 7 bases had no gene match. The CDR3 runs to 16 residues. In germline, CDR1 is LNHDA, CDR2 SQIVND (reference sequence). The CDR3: CASSKMDRGFQETQYF. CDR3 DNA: TGTGCCAGTAGTAAGATGGACAGGGGGTTTCAAGAGACCCAGTACTTC.

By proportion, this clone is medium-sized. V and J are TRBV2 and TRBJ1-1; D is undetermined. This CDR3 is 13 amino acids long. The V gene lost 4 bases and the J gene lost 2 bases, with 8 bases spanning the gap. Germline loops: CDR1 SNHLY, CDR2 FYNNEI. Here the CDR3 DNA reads TGTGCCAGCAGTGCGGGCCGTAACACTGAAGCTTTCTTT. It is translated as CASSAGRNTEAFF.

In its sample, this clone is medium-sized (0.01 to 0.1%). CDR3 DNA sequence: TGTGCCAGCAGACGCGGGACTCGGAACACCGGGGAGCTGTTTTTT. Protein sequence: CASRRGTRNTGELFF. This chain uses TRBV2 with TRBJ2-2, with a tentative D call TRBD2 (6 bases). The V and J ends lost 6 bases and 1 base respectively, with 12 bases between them. CDR1 and CDR2 (germline): SNHLY, FYNNEI. The CDR3 totals 15 residues.

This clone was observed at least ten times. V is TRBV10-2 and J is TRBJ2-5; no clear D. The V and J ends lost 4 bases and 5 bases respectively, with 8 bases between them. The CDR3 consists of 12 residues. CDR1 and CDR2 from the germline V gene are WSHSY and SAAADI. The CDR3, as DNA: TGCGCCAGCAGTGTTAGTCTGGAGACCCAGTACTTC. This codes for CASSVSLETQYF.

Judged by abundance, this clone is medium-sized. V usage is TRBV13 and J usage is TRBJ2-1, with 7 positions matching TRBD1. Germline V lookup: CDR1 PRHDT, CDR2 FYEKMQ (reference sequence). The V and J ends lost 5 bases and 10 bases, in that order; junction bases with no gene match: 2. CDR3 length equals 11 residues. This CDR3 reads CASSDRDEQFF. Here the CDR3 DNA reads TGTGCCAGCAGCGACAGGGACGAGCAGTTCTTC.

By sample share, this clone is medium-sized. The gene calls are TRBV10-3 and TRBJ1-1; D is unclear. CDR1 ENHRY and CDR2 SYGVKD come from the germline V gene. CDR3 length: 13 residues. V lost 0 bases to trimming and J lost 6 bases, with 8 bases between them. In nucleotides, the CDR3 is TGTGCCATCAGTGAGTCTGGGAGTGCTGAAGCTTTCTTT. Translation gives CAISESGSAEAFF.

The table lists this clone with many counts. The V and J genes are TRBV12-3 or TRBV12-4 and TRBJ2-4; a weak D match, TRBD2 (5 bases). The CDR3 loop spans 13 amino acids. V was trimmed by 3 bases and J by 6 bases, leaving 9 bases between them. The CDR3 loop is CASSFGRGNIQYF. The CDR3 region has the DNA TGTGCCAGCAGTTTCGGACGGGGAAACATTCAGTACTTC.

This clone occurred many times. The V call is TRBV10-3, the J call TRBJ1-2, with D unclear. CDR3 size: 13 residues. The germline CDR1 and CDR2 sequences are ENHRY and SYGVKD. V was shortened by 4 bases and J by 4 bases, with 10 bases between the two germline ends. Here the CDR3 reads CAISGEGTYGYTF. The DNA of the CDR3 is TGTGCCATCAGTGGGGAGGGCACCTATGGCTACACCTTC.

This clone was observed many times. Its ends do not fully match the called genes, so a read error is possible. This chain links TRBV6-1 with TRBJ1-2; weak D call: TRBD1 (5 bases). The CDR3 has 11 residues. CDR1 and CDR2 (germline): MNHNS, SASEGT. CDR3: CAIRGSYGYAF. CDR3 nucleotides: TGTGCCATACGGGGGAGCTATGGCTACGCCTTC.

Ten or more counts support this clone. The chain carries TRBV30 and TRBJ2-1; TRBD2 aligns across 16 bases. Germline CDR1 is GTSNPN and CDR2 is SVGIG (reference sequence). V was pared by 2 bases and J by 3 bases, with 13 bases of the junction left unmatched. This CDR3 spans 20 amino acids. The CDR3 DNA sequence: TGTGCCTGGAGTAGAGTGGGGACTAGCGGGAGGGTATTCCACTACAATGAGCAGTTCTTC. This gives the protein CAWSRVGTSGRVFHYNEQFF.

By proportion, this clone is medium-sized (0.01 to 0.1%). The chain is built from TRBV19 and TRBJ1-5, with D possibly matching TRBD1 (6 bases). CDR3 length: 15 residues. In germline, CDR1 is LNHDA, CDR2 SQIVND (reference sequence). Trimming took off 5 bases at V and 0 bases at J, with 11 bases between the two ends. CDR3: CASSRTADSNQPQHF. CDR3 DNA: TGTGCCAGTAGTCGGACAGCGGATAGCAATCAGCCCCAGCATTTT.